The clone carrying this TCR beta chain was counted at least ten times. Its specificity is not known. V lost 6 bases and J lost 2, with 16 bases in between. Germline-derived CDR1 and CDR2 are MNHEY and SVGAGI. The CDR3 length is 15 residues. Quantitative 5'-RACE was performed with molecular barcodes, and it yielded the TCR beta libraries. Each CDR3 protein is one row after TCRdb ran MiXCR on the 5' RACE reads. The table has approximately 260,000 distinct CDR3 sequences, around 9.2% seen once. This entry is derived from a study of CD8 T cells in ankylosing spondylitis. Study conclusions and caveats: It appeared that ankylosing spondylitis blood was characterized by a TCR beta motif of under ten highly homologous variants.

This receptor was taken from a male donor with ankylosing spondylitis or in good health (not recorded which). Source material: blood, either unsorted or a sorted T cell fraction (not recorded which). V usage is TRBV6-5 and J usage is TRBJ1-2, with D uncertain. CDR3 in DNA: TGTGCCAGCAGCTACCAACACGGTCAAAACTATGGCTACACCTTC. Protein sequence: CASSYQHGQNYGYTF.